This entry describes one T cell receptor beta chain. As yet, its antigen is unknown. The entry originates in a study of T cells in Graves' hyperthyroidism and ophthalmopathy. Findings and caveats of the study: Ophthalmopathy was predicted by the model a median of roughly 6.6 months ahead of onset.

Uncontrolled infection, other autoimmune disease, pregnancy or lactation excluded patients. Fresh peripheral blood, roughly 10 ml, was the source of the PBMCs. Using RNA transcripts as the source, TCR beta CDR3 regions were amplified. The primer set for the first-round RT-PCR of the TCR CDR3 was HTBI. In TCRdb, the multiplex PCR reads were re-called with MiXCR into one record per CDR3 protein. The sample holds just under 750,000 distinct CDR3 sequences; around a third are singletons and the top ten take roughly 30%. The CDR3 extends over 13 amino acids. V was pared by 5 bases and J by 7 bases, with 14 bases between. Germline V gene data show CDR1 as SNHLY and CDR2 as FYNNEI.

The clonotype comes from a woman aged 40 to 50 with Graves' hyperthyroidism. Sequences were obtained from blood. The rearrangement links TRBV2 to TRBJ1-1; TRBD1 might be the D (5 bases). The CDR3 DNA is TGTGCCAGCAGTTACTCGGGGCTTGGTGAAGCTTTCTTT. Translating it yields CASSYSGLGEAFF.